The next 7 T cell receptor beta chains were all read from a single sample in a study of blood T cell repertoires in COVID-19. Using immunoSEQ multiplex PCR, the repertoire was profiled, and TCRdb retains in-frame clones only, with some absent. The table shows hundreds of thousands of clones, with about 89% occurring only once. The sequenced sample was peripheral blood. The receptors were sampled from a woman in her thirties or forties who had recovered from COVID-19.

The chain links TRBV7-2 to TRBJ2-7; D possibly corresponds to TRBD1 (8 bases). The length of the CDR3 is 15 residues. The V and J ends lost 5 bases and 5 bases respectively, with 19 bases between them. From germline, CDR1 is SGHTA and CDR2 FQGNSA. CDR3 amino acids: CASSPQGAGAHEQYF. The CDR3 nucleotides are TGTGCCAGCAGCCCCCAGGGGGCGGGGGCCCACGAGCAGTACTTC.

The chain couples TRBV29-1 to TRBJ1-1; the match to TRBD1 covers 7 bases. Trimming at V came to 6 bases and at J to 3 bases, leaving 7 bases not matched to a gene. This CDR3 spans 13 amino acids. The germline V gene has CDR1 SQVTM and CDR2 ANQGSEA. The CDR3 loop reads CSVAKGADTEAFF. The CDR3 DNA follows: TGCAGCGTGGCCAAGGGGGCCGACACTGAAGCTTTCTTT.

As for this clone: The sample holds other DNA sequences that translate to the same CDR3. This CDR3 is CATSGGASYNEQFF. DNA for the CDR3: TGTGCCACCAGCGGGGGGGCATCCTACAATGAGCAGTTCTTC. The rearrangement uses TRBV24-1 and TRBJ2-1; 8 nucleotides line up with TRBD2. CDR3 length: 14 amino acids. J lost 1 base, V lost 7 bases, and 2 bases had no gene match. Germline values: CDR1 KGHDR, CDR2 SFDVKD.

The chain combines TRBV10-3 with TRBJ1-4; D call uncertain. The length of the CDR3 is 15 residues. Germline values: CDR1 ENHRY, CDR2 SYGVKD. V was trimmed by 4 bases and J by 7 bases, leaving 16 bases between them. This CDR3 reads CAISGRWQSSEKLFF. The CDR3 bases are TGTGCCATCAGTGGGCGGTGGCAGTCGAGTGAAAAACTGTTTTTT.

This chain uses TRBV5-1 with TRBJ1-2; weak D call: TRBD1 (6 bases). V shed 4 bases and J shed 4 bases, with 26 bases lying between them. Germline V gene sequence: CDR1 SGHRS, CDR2 YFSETQ. CDR3 size: 18 residues. The CDR3 loop is CASSPGAGGMAIFYGYTF. The CDR3 nucleotides read TGCGCCAGCAGCCCAGGTGCGGGGGGCATGGCGATTTTCTATGGCTACACCTTC.

The chain combines TRBV5-5 with TRBJ1-2; a weak D match, TRBD1 (6 bases). Germline CDR1 and CDR2: SGHKS and YYEKEE (reference sequence). Trimming took off 4 bases at V and 1 base at J, with 14 bases between the two ends. The CDR3 is made up of 15 amino acids. The CDR3 nucleotides read TGTGCCAGCAGCCAATGGGGGCGGTATAACTATGGCTACACCTTC. Translating gives CASSQWGRYNYGYTF. The full variable domain, with the rest looked up from reference TRBV5-5 and TRBJ1-2, is DAGVTQSPTHLIKTRGQQVTLRCSPISGHKSVSWYQQVLGQGPQFIFQYYEKEERGRGNFPDRFSARQFPNYSSELNVNALLLGDSALYLCASSQWGRYNYGYTFGSGTRLTVV.

In its sample, this clone was seen once. The chain couples TRBV9 to TRBJ1-6; possibly TRBD1 for D (5 bases). The germline gives CDR1 SGDLS, CDR2 YYNGEE. Trimming removed 4 bases from V and 3 bases from J, with 17 bases in between. The CDR3 runs 17 residues. CDR3 sequence (DNA): TGTGCCAGCAGCTTTCAAGTGGACAACGGCTATAATTCACCCCTCCACTTT. The encoded protein is CASSFQVDNGYNSPLHF. The full variable domain, its missing parts supplied by reference TRBV9 and TRBJ1-6, is DSGVTQTPKHLITATGQRVTLRCSPRSGDLSVYWYQQSLDQGLQFLIQYYNGEERAKGNILERFSAQQFPDLHSELNLSSLELGDSALYFCASSFQVDNGYNSPLHFGNGTRLTVT.